The T cell receptor (beta chain) under discussion was sequenced for a study of Ad26.COV2.S vaccination and SARS-CoV-2 variants. Whole-study results and caveats: An underestimation of total T cell responses may have resulted from the TCR breadth and depth analyses. Higher spike-specific TCR breadth was found in vaccine recipients than in placebo recipients. A substantial breadth of spike-specific CD8+ and CD4+ T cell responses after vaccination has been reported. It was found that vaccine and placebo recipients had similar non-spike TCR breadth.

The CDR3 extends over 13 amino acids. Germline V gene lookup returns CDR1 MNHNS and CDR2 SASEGT. Trimming took 2 bases from V and 10 from J, leaving 9 bases between them. Generated by immunoSEQ multiplex PCR, the TCRdb table keeps only in-frame clones and is missing some. The table includes over 90,000 clones, around three quarters detected once. In regard to this clone: Its antigen is as yet unknown.

The source material was peripheral blood, sampled after recovery from COVID-19. This clonotype was sampled from a human donor who had recovered from COVID-19. The gene calls are TRBV6-1 and TRBJ1-6; no clear D gene. DNA of the CDR3: TGTGCCAGCAGTGAATCAGTCTCCTCACCCCTCCACTTT. It encodes CASSESVSSPLHF.